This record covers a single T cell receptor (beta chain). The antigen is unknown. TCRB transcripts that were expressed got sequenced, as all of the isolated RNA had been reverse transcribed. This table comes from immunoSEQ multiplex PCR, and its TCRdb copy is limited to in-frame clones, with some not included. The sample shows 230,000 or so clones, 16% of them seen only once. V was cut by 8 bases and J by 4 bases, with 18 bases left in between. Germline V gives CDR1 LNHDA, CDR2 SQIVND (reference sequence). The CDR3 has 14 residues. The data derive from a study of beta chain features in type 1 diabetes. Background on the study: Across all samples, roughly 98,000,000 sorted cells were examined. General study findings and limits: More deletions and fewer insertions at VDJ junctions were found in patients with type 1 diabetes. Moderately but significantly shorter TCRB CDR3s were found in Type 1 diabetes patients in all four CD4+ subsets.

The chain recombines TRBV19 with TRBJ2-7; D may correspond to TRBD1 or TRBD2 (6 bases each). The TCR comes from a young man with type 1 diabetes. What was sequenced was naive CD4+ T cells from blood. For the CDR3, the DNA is TGTGCCAGTCGCTGGAGGGGGGAAGGATACGAGCAGTACTTC. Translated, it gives CASRWRGEGYEQYF.